These 25 T cell receptor beta chains share one sample of origin, sequenced in a study of cytomegalovirus exposure and HLA in healthy donors. Both 60 Vbeta primers and 13 Jbeta primers went into the PCR. Using immunoSEQ multiplex PCR, the repertoire was profiled, and TCRdb retains in-frame clones only, with some absent. The sample lists roughly 100,000 clones, around three quarters occurring once. The source material was PBMCs. The source is a man between 25 and 39 years old in good health and CMV-seropositive.

The V call is TRBV9, the J call TRBJ2-2, with 8 bases matching TRBD2. The ends lost 3 bases at V and 1 base at J; junction bases unmatched: 5. CDR1 SGDLS and CDR2 YYNGEE come from the germline V gene. This CDR3 comprises 16 residues. CDR3 bases: TGTGCCAGCAGCGCCAGCGGGAGAGGGAACACCGGGGAGCTGTTTTTT. Translation: CASSASGRGNTGELFF. Full variable domain (rest looked up from reference TRBV9 and TRBJ2-2): DSGVTQTPKHLITATGQRVTLRCSPRSGDLSVYWYQQSLDQGLQFLIQYYNGEERAKGNILERFSAQQFPDLHSELNLSSLELGDSALYFCASSASGRGNTGELFFGEGSRLTVL.

The chain combines TRBV28 with TRBJ1-5, with D possibly matching TRBD1 (5 bases). This CDR3 spans 13 amino acids. Looked up from germline, CDR1 is MDHEN and CDR2 is SYDVKM. V lost 4 bases and J 4 bases, leaving 8 bases between the germline ends. CDR3 bases: TGTGCCAGCAGTTCCTACAGGAATCAGCCCCAGCATTTT. This codes for CASSSYRNQPQHF.

This chain connects TRBV15 to TRBJ2-1; possible D gene TRBD1, 5 bases. V lost 5 bases to trimming and J lost 12 bases, with 11 bases between them. The CDR3 is 11 amino acids. CDR1 and CDR2 from the germline V gene are LNHNV and YYDKDF (reference sequence). CDR3 DNA: TGTGCCACCAGCCCAGGGTACGTGCAGTTCTTC. Its translation: CATSPGYVQFF.

This clone was counted only a few times. V usage is TRBV28 and J usage is TRBJ1-3; D gene ambiguous. The CDR3 is 17 residues long. V dropped 2 bases and J dropped 4 bases, with 18 bases sitting between them. CDR1 and CDR2 from the germline V gene are MDHEN and SYDVKM. CDR3 bases: TGTGCCAGCAGTTTAGAGGCAGGACTTACGCCCGGAAACACCATATATTTT. Its protein product is CASSLEAGLTPGNTIYF.

The CDR3 loop reads CASSGKDTANTEAFF. The CDR3 nucleotides are TGCGCCAGCAGCGGCAAGGACACCGCGAACACTGAAGCTTTCTTT. The chain is built from TRBV5-1 and TRBJ1-1; the D gene is possibly TRBD1 (5 bases). The CDR3 sequence is 15 residues long. Looked up from germline, CDR1 is SGHRS and CDR2 is YFSETQ. V lost 4 bases and J lost 1, with 14 bases in between.

The genes are TRBV11-2 and TRBJ2-7; no firm D call. Germline CDR1 is SGHAT and CDR2 is FQNNGV. V was pared by 0 bases and J by 4 bases, with 10 bases between. The CDR3 loop spans 14 amino acids. Written as DNA, the CDR3 is TGTGCCAGCAGCTTAGACATTTACATGTACGAGCAGTACTTC. Protein: CASSLDIYMYEQYF. Drawing the rest from reference TRBV11-2 and TRBJ2-7, the complete variable domain is EAGVAQSPRYKIIEKRQSVAFWCNPISGHATLYWYQQILGQGPKLLIQFQNNGVVDDSQLPKDRFSAERLKGVDSTLKIQPAKLEDSAVYLCASSLDIYMYEQYFGPGTRLTVT.

The chain employs TRBV5-1 and TRBJ1-1; the D gene is possibly TRBD1 (5 bases). V lost 2 bases and J lost 0, with 8 bases in between. The CDR3 is made up of 14 amino acids. Germline V gene data show CDR1 as SGHRS and CDR2 as YFSETQ. CDR3 bases: TGCGCCAGCAGCTTCCAGGGCGTGAACACTGAAGCTTTCTTT. As protein: CASSFQGVNTEAFF. Using reference TRBV5-1 and TRBJ1-1 for the parts outside the CDR3, the full variable domain is KAGVTQTPRYLIKTRGQQVTLSCSPISGHRSVSWYQQTPGQGLQFLFEYFSETQRNKGNFPGRFSGRQFSNSRSEMNVSTLELGDSALYLCASSFQGVNTEAFFGQGTRLTVV.

This sequence joins TRBV6-6 and TRBJ2-7; D is possibly TRBD2 (6 bases). Trimming took 6 bases from V and 2 from J, leaving 17 bases between them. The CDR3 totals 15 residues. Per the germline V gene, CDR1 is MNHNY and CDR2 is SVGAGI (reference sequence). CDR3 DNA: TGTGCCAGCAGCCCCACGATGGGGGGTACCTACGAGCAGTACGTC. It codes for CASSPTMGGTYEQYV.

The rearrangement joins TRBV5-1 to TRBJ1-2; 10 nucleotides align to TRBD1. With 4 bases clipped from V and 6 bases from J, the junction kept 3 bases outside the gene matches. Germline assignment: CDR1 SGHRS and CDR2 YFSETQ. This CDR3 has 13 residues. The CDR3 loop reads CASSPGQGDGYTF. In DNA, the CDR3 is TGCGCCAGCAGCCCCGGACAGGGGGATGGCTACACCTTC.

This chain joins TRBV7-8 and TRBJ2-7; a possible D gene is TRBD2 (6 bases). This CDR3 is 13 amino acids long. V lost 7 bases and J lost 5, with 15 bases in between. Germline-derived CDR1 and CDR2 are SGHVS and FQNEAQ. The CDR3 protein is CASITTGGDEQYF. In DNA, the CDR3 is TGTGCCAGCATCACAACAGGCGGGGACGAGCAGTACTTC.

The chain uses TRBV14 and TRBJ1-1, with 10 bases lining up with TRBD1. Per germline, CDR1 SGHDN and CDR2 FVKESK. The CDR3 sequence is 13 residues long. CDR3 nucleotide sequence: TGTGCTTCTGGGACAGGGGTGAACACTGAAGCTTTCTTT. Its protein is CASGTGVNTEAFF.

The CDR3 is CASSVASGGLTGELFF. CDR3 coding DNA: TGTGCCAGCAGCGTAGCATCGGGGGGCCTTACCGGGGAGCTGTTTTTT. This chain links TRBV9 with TRBJ2-2, with D perhaps TRBD2 (7 bases). This CDR3 has 16 residues. Germline loops: CDR1 SGDLS, CDR2 YYNGEE. V was clipped by 0 bases and J by 5 bases, with 14 bases between them.

This sequence joins TRBV18 and TRBJ1-5, with 9 bases identical to TRBD1. CDR3 size: 15 residues. Germline V CDR1 and CDR2: KGHSH, LQKENI. V gave up 6 bases and J gave up 6 bases; unmatched junction bases: 9. The CDR3 sequence: CASSTGTGNGQPQHF. CDR3 sequence (DNA): TGTGCCAGCTCGACCGGGACAGGGAATGGTCAGCCCCAGCATTTT. The full variable domain, its missing parts supplied by reference TRBV18 and TRBJ1-5, is NAGVMQNPRHLVRRRGQEARLRCSPMKGHSHVYWYRQLPEEGLKFMVYLQKENIIDESGMPKERFSAEFPKEGPSILRIQQVVRGDSAAYFCASSTGTGNGQPQHFGDGTRLSIL.

The chain recombines TRBV9 with TRBJ1-2; perhaps TRBD1 as D (5 bases). The V end lost 2 bases, the J end lost 3 bases, and 11 bases lay between the germline ends. CDR3 length: 14 amino acids. CDR1 and CDR2 from the germline V gene are SGDLS and YYNGEE. The CDR3 coding sequence is TGTGCCAGCAGCGTCGGGGGGGAAGACTATGGCTACACCTTC. It translates to CASSVGGEDYGYTF.

V and J are TRBV4-1 and TRBJ1-1; D is unclear. In germline, CDR1 is MGHRA, CDR2 YSYEKL. This CDR3 is 15 amino acids long. Trimming removed 1 base from V and 0 bases from J, with 9 bases in between. CDR3 amino acids: CASSQGAQLNTEAFF. The CDR3 nucleotides read TGCGCCAGCAGCCAAGGAGCCCAACTGAACACTGAAGCTTTCTTT.

This chain connects TRBV5-1 to TRBJ1-5, with D unclear. This CDR3 spans 13 amino acids. Per the germline V gene, CDR1 is SGHRS and CDR2 is YFSETQ. Trimming cost V 0 bases and J 6 bases, with 7 bases left between them. The CDR3 DNA reads as TGCGCCAGCAGCTTGGGAGGGTTTCAGCCCCAGCATTTT. Amino acids: CASSLGGFQPQHF. Complete variable domain (other parts from reference TRBV5-1 and TRBJ1-5): KAGVTQTPRYLIKTRGQQVTLSCSPISGHRSVSWYQQTPGQGLQFLFEYFSETQRNKGNFPGRFSGRQFSNSRSEMNVSTLELGDSALYLCASSLGGFQPQHFGDGTRLSIL.

This clone was counted only a few times. The chain joins TRBV5-5 to TRBJ2-1; 10 nucleotides line up with TRBD1. V trimming: 4 bases; J trimming: 7 bases; junction bases outside the gene matches: 8. Germline V lookup: CDR1 SGHKS, CDR2 YYEKEE (reference sequence). The CDR3 contains 15 residues. The CDR3 here is CASSTQTGGENEQFF. CDR3 DNA sequence: TGTGCCAGCAGCACTCAGACAGGGGGCGAAAATGAGCAGTTCTTC.

This chain uses TRBV6-1 with TRBJ1-5, with a possible D match to TRBD1 (5 bases). Germline assignment: CDR1 MNHNS and CDR2 SASEGT. The CDR3 is made up of 13 amino acids. V was cut by 5 bases and J by 2 bases, with 7 bases left in between. Here the CDR3 reads CASSIQGNQPQHF. In nucleotides, the CDR3 is TGTGCCAGCAGTATACAGGGCAATCAGCCCCAGCATTTT.

The chain has TRBV7-9 and TRBJ2-1, with D tentatively TRBD1 (6 bases). V was clipped by 7 bases and J by 3 bases, with 19 bases between them. CDR3 length: 16 amino acids. Germline loops: CDR1 SEHNR, CDR2 FQNEAQ (reference sequence). The CDR3 spells CASNPTGWGDYNEQFF. The CDR3 nucleotides are TGTGCCAGCAACCCCACAGGGTGGGGCGACTACAATGAGCAGTTCTTC.

This sequence joins TRBV7-7 and TRBJ2-7; a possible D gene is TRBD2 (5 bases). CDR1 is SSHAT, CDR2 FNYEAQ, per germline (reference sequence). CDR3 length equals 15 residues. The CDR3 loop is CASSSKEHGVSEQYV. Written as DNA, the CDR3 is TGTGCTAGCAGCTCGAAGGAACACGGGGTATCCGAGCAGTACGTC.

The chain links TRBV19 to TRBJ1-1; D might be TRBD1 (6 bases). Germline V gene sequence: CDR1 LNHDA, CDR2 SQIVND (reference sequence). The CDR3 extends over 15 amino acids. The V end was cut by 5 bases, the J end by 0 bases, with 13 bases between. The CDR3 DNA sequence: TGTGCCAGTAGTCGGGGGGCCGCAGTGAACACTGAAGCTTTCTTT. Encoded protein: CASSRGAAVNTEAFF.

The genes are TRBV7-2 and TRBJ2-5; possibly TRBD1 for D (6 bases). The CDR3 runs 15 residues. Trimming pared 5 bases from V and 3 bases from J, leaving 16 bases between. The V gene's germline CDR1 is SGHTA and CDR2 FQGNSA. The CDR3 DNA reads as TGTGCCAGCAGCATTACCTCCCGGGACAAAGAGACCCAGTACTTC. Protein sequence: CASSITSRDKETQYF.

V usage is TRBV7-6 and J usage is TRBJ2-1; possible D gene TRBD2, 6 bases. V shed 6 bases and J shed 5 bases, with 17 bases lying between them. Looked up from germline, CDR1 is SGHVS and CDR2 is FNYEAQ. The CDR3 has 15 amino acids. CDR3 sequence: CASRPDPGLNNEQFF. CDR3 bases: TGTGCCAGCAGACCTGACCCGGGACTCAACAATGAGCAGTTCTTC.

This sequence joins TRBV19 and TRBJ1-1; 7 nucleotides align to TRBD1. The V gene end was trimmed by 7 bases and the J gene end by 5 bases; junction bases not matched to a gene: 10. Looked up from germline, CDR1 is LNHDA and CDR2 is SQIVND (reference sequence). The CDR3 length is 14 residues. The DNA of the CDR3 is TGTGCCAGTATAGCGACAGGGATTGGTACTGAAGCTTTCTTT. Its translation is CASIATGIGTEAFF.

The chain combines TRBV25-1 with TRBJ1-3; D gene ambiguous. The CDR3 is 14 amino acids. Trimming shortened V by 3 bases and J by 0 bases, and 6 bases separated the two germline ends. CDR1 is MGHDK, CDR2 SYGVNS, per germline. The DNA for the CDR3 is TGTGCCAGCAGTGACGGGAGCTCTGGAAACACCATATATTTT. Its protein is CASSDGSSGNTIYF.